The sequence of this T cell receptor beta chain was determined in a study of shared clonotypes between healthy human individuals. Overall study findings and caveats: Richness estimates generally favored naive over memory subsets. Represented genetic and exposure-history diversity was restricted by having few donors.

The ends were cut back, 8 bases at V and 0 bases at J, with 17 bases in the middle. The germline V gene encodes CDR1 LNHDA and CDR2 SQIVND (reference sequence). The CDR3 extends over 16 amino acids. Measured with immunoSEQ multiplex PCR; TCRdb has only the in-frame clones, and not every one. Altogether around 2.1 million clones are present, approximately 96% being singletons, with the ten largest covering roughly 0.13%. About this clone itself: Its antigen is undetermined.

This chain links TRBV19 with TRBJ1-3, with D maybe TRBD1 (5 bases). The sequenced sample was naive CD4+ T cells sorted from blood. The subset was: CD45RA+ positively selected. This TCR was recovered from a man younger than 30 in good health. The CDR3 here is CASGEGSSFSGNTIYF. In nucleotides, the CDR3 is TGTGCCAGTGGGGAGGGGAGCAGCTTCTCTGGAAACACCATATATTTT.